Following are 3 T cell receptor beta chains from one sample sequenced in a study of regulatory T cells. Study results and limitations: Hydrophobic residues at CDR3 positions 6 and 7 were enriched in conventional CD4+ T cells of CD3G-deficient patients.

The primer mix had 52 TRBV and 13 TRBJ primers. Sequenced by immunoSEQ multiplex PCR; TCRdb stores in-frame clones only, minus some. The table includes some 29,000 clones, 80% to 95% detected once. Their recognized antigens are unknown. Sequenced input: conventional CD4+ T cells sorted from blood. These receptors originate from a person aged 18 to 30 with CD3G deficiency.

This chain uses TRBV5-1 with TRBJ2-7; D perhaps matches TRBD2 (6 bases). The V gene's germline CDR1 is SGHRS and CDR2 YFSETQ. V was cut by 4 bases and J by 2 bases, with 16 bases left in between. The CDR3 sequence is 15 residues long. DNA of the CDR3: TGCGCCAGCAGCCCCTCAATCTCGGGGGCCTACGAGCAGTACTTC. The encoded protein is CASSPSISGAYEQYF.

This clone showed up just once. The chain couples TRBV10-3 to TRBJ2-2; possibly TRBD2 for D (7 bases). V lost 2 bases, J lost 6 bases, and 25 bases lay in between. Germline CDR1 is ENHRY and CDR2 is SYGVKD. The CDR3 is made up of 19 amino acids. The CDR3 DNA sequence: TGTGCCATCAGTGAGCCCAAGGGGGGGGTTAGGTCGATCGCCGGGGAGCTGTTTTTT. The encoded protein is CAISEPKGGVRSIAGELFF.

CDR3 protein: CASSEASQGGGEQYF. The CDR3 region has the DNA TGCGCCAGCAGTGAGGCTAGCCAGGGAGGGGGCGAGCAGTACTTC. The V call is TRBV10-1, the J call TRBJ2-7; a weak D match, TRBD2 (7 bases). Germline lookup yields CDR1 WNHNN and CDR2 SYGVQD (reference sequence). Trimming took 2 bases from V and 6 from J, leaving 17 bases between them. The CDR3 has 15 residues.